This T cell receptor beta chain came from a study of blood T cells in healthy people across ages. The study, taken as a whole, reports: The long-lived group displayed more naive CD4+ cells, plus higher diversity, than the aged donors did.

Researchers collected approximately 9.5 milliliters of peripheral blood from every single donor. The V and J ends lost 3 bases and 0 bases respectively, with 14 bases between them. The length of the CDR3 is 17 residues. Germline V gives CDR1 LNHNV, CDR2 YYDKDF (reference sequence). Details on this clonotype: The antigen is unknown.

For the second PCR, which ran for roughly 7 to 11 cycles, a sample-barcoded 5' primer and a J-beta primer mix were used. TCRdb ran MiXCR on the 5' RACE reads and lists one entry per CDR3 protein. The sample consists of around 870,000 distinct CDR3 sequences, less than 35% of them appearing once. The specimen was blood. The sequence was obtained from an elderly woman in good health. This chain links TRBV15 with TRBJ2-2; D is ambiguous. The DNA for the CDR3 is TGTGCCACCAGCAGGCCCAGAGGACGGGCGAACACCGGGGAGCTGTTTTTT. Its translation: CATSRPRGRANTGELFF.